One T cell receptor (beta chain) is described in this entry. The study assigned cohorts using participant-reported clinical history. This CDR3 has 13 amino acids. Germline CDR1 reads MNHEY; CDR2 reads SVGAGI. With 10 bases removed from V and 3 bases from J, the gap between germline ends came to 14 bases. These data originate in a study of blood T cell repertoires in COVID-19. Overall study: The analysed material was cDNA or gDNA that came from T cells, B-cell-depleted T cells, or PBMCs.

The assay was immunoSEQ multiplex PCR, and TCRdb's table has in-frame clones only and misses some. The sample includes about 300,000 clones, 85% of them seen just once. This receptor was taken from a woman in her 30s who had been exposed to COVID-19. Source material: PBMCs or T cells enriched from blood (not recorded which). The chain has TRBV6-5 and TRBJ2-3, with D hard to call. The CDR3, as DNA: TGTGCCACCGCATACCCGGTGACAGATACGCAGTATTTT. It translates to CATAYPVTDTQYF.